This T cell receptor beta chain came from a study of blood T cell repertoires in COVID-19. Whole-study context: Some COVID-19 samples were acute and others convalescent; all came from the United States, Italy and Spain. The cDNA or gDNA used as material had been derived from T cells, B-cell-depleted T cells, or PBMCs.

Sequencing used immunoSEQ multiplex PCR; TCRdb keeps in-frame clones, though not all of them. The sample shows roughly 160,000 clones, under 95% of them seen only once. Enrolment of Seattle patients took place during active infection, and they were followed longitudinally. There are 16 residues in the CDR3. The ends lost 5 bases at V and 2 bases at J; junction bases unmatched: 9. Germline-derived CDR1 and CDR2 are SGHNT and YYREEE (reference sequence). The TCR comes from a man younger than 35 with COVID-19, enrolled during active disease. The chain is built from TRBV5-4 and TRBJ2-2, with TRBD1 matching 7 bases. The sequenced sample was peripheral blood. The DNA for the CDR3 is TGTGCCAGCAGGCAATCGACAGGGTTCAACACCGGGGAGCTGTTTTTT. Its protein product is CASRQSTGFNTGELFF.